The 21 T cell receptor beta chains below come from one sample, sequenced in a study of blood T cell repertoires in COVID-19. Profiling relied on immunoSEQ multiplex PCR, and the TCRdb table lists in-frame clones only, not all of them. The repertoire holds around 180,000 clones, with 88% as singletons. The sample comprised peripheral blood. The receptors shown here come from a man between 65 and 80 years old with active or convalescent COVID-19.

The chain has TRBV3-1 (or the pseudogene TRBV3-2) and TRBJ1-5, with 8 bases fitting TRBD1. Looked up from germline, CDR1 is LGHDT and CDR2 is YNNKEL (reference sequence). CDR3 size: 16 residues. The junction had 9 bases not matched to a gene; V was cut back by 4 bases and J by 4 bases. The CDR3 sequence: CASSPGTGVGNQPQHF. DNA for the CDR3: TGTGCCAGCAGCCCAGGGACAGGAGTAGGGAATCAGCCCCAGCATTTT.

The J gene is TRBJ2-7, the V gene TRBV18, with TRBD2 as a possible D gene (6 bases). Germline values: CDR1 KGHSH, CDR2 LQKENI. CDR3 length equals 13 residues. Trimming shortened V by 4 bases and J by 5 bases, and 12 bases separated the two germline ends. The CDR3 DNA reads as TGTGCCAGCTCACGACTAGTCTCAGACGAGCAGTACTTC. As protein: CASSRLVSDEQYF.

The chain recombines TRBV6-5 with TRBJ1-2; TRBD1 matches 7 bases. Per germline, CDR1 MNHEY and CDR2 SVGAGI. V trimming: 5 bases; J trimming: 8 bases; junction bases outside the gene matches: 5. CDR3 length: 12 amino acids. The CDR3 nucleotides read TGTGCCAGCAGTAATACAGGGGTGGGCTACACCTTC. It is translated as CASSNTGVGYTF.

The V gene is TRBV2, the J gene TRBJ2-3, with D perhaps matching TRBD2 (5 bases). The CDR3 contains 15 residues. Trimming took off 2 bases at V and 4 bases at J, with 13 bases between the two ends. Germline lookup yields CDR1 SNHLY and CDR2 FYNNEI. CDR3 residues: CASSELGSTADTQYF. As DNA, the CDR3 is TGTGCCAGCAGTGAACTTGGGAGTACGGCAGATACGCAGTATTTT.

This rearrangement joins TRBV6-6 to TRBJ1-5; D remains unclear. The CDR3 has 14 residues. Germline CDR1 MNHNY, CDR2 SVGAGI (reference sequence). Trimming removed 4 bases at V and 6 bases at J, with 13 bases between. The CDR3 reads CASSLTGEGQPQHF. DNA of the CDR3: TGTGCCAGCAGTTTGACCGGAGAAGGTCAGCCCCAGCATTTT.

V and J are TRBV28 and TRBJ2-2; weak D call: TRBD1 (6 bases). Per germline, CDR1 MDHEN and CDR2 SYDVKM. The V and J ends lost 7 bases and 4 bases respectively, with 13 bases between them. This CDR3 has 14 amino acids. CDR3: CASTQGGFTGELFF. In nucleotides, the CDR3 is TGTGCCAGCACCCAAGGGGGATTCACCGGGGAGCTGTTTTTT.

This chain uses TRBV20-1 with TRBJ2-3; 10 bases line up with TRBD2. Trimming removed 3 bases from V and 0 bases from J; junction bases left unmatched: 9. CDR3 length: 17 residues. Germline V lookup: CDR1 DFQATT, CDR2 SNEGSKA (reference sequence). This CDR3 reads CSASALLAGESTDTQYF. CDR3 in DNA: TGCAGTGCTAGTGCACTTCTAGCGGGAGAGAGCACAGATACGCAGTATTTT.

This CDR3 reads CASSLGIGEGYTF. The CDR3 DNA reads TGTGCCAGCAGCTTAGGGATCGGGGAAGGCTACACCTTC. The rearrangement uses TRBV7-2 and TRBJ1-2; D is ambiguous. Trimming cost V 1 base and J 8 bases, with 11 bases left between them. Germline CDR1 reads SGHTA; CDR2 reads FQGNSA. This CDR3 has 13 residues. Based on the CDR3 plus reference TRBV7-2 and TRBJ1-2, the full variable domain is GAGVSQSPSNKVTEKGKDVELRCDPISGHTALYWYRQSLGQGLEFLIYFQGNSAPDKSGLPSDRFSAERTGGSVSTLTIQRTQQEDSAVYLCASSLGIGEGYTFGSGTRLTVV.

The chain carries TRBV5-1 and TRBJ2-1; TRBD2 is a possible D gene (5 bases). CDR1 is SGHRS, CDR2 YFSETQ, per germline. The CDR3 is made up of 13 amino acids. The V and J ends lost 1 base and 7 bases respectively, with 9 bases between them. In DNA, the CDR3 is TGCGCCAGCAGCTTGCAAGCGGCGAATGAGCAGTTCTTC. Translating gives CASSLQAANEQFF.

CDR3 residues: CASSLVRNNQPQHF. Here the CDR3 DNA reads TGTGCCAGCAGTTTAGTGAGGAACAATCAGCCCCAGCATTTT. The chain uses TRBV28 and TRBJ1-5; D is unclear. The CDR3 contains 14 residues. The germline V and J ends were trimmed by 2 bases and 3 bases, with 8 bases remaining between them. The germline CDR1 and CDR2 sequences are MDHEN and SYDVKM.

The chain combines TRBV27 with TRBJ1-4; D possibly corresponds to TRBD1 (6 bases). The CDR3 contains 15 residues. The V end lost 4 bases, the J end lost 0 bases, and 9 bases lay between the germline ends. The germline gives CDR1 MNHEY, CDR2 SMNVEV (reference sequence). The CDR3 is CASSYRVATNEKLFF. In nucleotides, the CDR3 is TGTGCCAGCAGTTACAGGGTAGCAACTAATGAAAAACTGTTTTTT.

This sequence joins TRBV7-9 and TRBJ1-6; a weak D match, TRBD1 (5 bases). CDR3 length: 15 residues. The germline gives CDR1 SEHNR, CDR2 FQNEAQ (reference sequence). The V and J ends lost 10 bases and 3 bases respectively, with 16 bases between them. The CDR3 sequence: CAITLRTSYNSPLHF. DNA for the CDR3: TGTGCCATCACTTTACGGACAAGCTATAATTCACCCCTCCACTTT.

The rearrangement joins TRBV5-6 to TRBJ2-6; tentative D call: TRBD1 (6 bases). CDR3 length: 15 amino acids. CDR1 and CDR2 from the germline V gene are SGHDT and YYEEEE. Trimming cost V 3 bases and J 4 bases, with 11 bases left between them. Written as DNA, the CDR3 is TGTGCCAGCAGCTCCAGGGGATCAGGGGCCAACGTCCTGACTTTC. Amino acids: CASSSRGSGANVLTF.

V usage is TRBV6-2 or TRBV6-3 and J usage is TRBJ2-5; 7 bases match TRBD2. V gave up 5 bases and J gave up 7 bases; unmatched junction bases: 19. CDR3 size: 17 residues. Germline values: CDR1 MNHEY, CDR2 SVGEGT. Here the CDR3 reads CASSDHAGVSSRGTQYF. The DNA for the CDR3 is TGTGCCAGCAGTGATCACGCGGGGGTCTCCTCCCGGGGGACCCAGTACTTC.

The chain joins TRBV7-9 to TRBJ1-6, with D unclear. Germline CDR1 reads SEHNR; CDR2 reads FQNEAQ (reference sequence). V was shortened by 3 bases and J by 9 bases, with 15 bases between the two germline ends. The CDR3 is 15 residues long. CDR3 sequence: CASSFGPGRGSPLHF. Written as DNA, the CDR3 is TGTGCCAGCAGCTTCGGTCCCGGGCGGGGTTCACCCCTCCACTTT. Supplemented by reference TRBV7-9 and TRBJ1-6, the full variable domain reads DTGVSQNPRHKITKRGQNVTFRCDPISEHNRLYWYRQTLGQGPEFLTYFQNEAQLEKSRLLSDRFSAERPKGSFSTLEIQRTEQGDSAMYLCASSFGPGRGSPLHFGNGTRLTVT.

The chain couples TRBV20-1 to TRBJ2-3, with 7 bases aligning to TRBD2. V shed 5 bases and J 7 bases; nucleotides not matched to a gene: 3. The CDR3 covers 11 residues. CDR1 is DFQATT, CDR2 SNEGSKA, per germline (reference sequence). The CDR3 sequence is CSAVTSHTQYF. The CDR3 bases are TGCAGTGCTGTGACTAGCCATACGCAGTATTTT.

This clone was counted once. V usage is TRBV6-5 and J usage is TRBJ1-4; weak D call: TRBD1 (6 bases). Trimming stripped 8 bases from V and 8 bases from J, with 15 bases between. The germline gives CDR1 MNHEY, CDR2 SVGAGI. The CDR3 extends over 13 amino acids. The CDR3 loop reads CASRAGAGEKLFF. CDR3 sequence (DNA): TGTGCCAGCCGGGCGGGGGCCGGAGAAAAACTGTTTTTT.

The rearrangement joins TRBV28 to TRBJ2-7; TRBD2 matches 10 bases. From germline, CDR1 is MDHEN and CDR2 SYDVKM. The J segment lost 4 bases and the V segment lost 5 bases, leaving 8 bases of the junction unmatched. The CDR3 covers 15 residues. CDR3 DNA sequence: TGTGCCAGCAGTCCGGCCGGGACTAGCGTATACGAGCAGTACTTC. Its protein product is CASSPAGTSVYEQYF.

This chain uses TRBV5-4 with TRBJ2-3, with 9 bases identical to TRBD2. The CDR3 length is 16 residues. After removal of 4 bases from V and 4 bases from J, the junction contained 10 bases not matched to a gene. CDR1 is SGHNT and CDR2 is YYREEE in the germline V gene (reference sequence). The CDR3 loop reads CASSPRAGGPPDTQYF. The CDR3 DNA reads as TGTGCCAGCAGCCCGAGGGCGGGAGGGCCTCCAGATACGCAGTATTTT.

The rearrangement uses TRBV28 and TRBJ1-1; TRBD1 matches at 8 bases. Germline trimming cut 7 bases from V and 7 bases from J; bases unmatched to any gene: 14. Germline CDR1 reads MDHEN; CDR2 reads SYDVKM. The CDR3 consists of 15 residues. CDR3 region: CASTSWAGGPSEAFF. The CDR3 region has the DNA TGTGCCAGCACTTCCTGGGCAGGGGGCCCCAGTGAAGCTTTCTTT.

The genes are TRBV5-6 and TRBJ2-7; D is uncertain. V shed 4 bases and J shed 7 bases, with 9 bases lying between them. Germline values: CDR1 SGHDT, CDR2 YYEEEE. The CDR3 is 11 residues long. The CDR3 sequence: CASSKMTEQYF. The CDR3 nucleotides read TGTGCCAGCAGCAAGATGACAGAGCAGTACTTC.